This T cell receptor beta chain was identified in a study of vaccination and CD4 T cells after COVID-19. In germline, CDR1 is MNHEY, CDR2 SMNVEV (reference sequence). The CDR3 has 16 amino acids. Trimming cost V 4 bases and J 1 base; bases outside gene matches: 5. Treatment described: roughly 10-day PBMC culture with coronavirus spike peptide pools or control peptides (ViraFEST assay). Cultured CD4+ T cell DNA underwent sequencing with the Oncomine TCR Beta short-read assay. TCRdb redid the calling of the PCR reads with MiXCR, one entry per CDR3 protein. Of some 16,000 distinct CDR3 sequences listed, roughly 77% are singletons. This clonotype was seen only once. Its antigen is undetermined.

The sequence derives from a human donor who had recovered from COVID-19. Input material: CD4+ T cells from blood, cultured in vitro. The rearrangement links TRBV27 to TRBJ2-1; 9 positions match TRBD2. Written as DNA, the CDR3 is TGTGCCAGCAGTTGGAGACTAGCGGATTCCTACAATGAGCAGTTCTTC. Translated, it gives CASSWRLADSYNEQFF.